These 9 T cell receptor beta chains were sequenced from one sample in a study of a mutant IDH1 vaccine in newly diagnosed glioma. The repertoire was sequenced with immunoSEQ multiplex PCR; TCRdb's copy has only in-frame clones and lacks some. The sample records around 39,000 clones, about four fifths being singletons. Time point of the sample: week 23, last vaccination. In every dose of vaccine, 300 ug of mutant IDH1 20-mer peptide was given alongside topical imiquimod. These receptors have no known antigen. The sequenced sample was PBMCs, obtained from a glioma patient whose treatment included an IDH1 peptide vaccine. These receptors were taken from a woman between 18 and 30 years old with glioma. Some clones in this sample may be carry-over from other donors' samples.

The chain joins TRBV5-6 to TRBJ2-7; TRBD1 matches at 10 bases. The CDR3 length is 16 residues. Trimming removed 0 bases from V and 5 bases from J; junction bases left unmatched: 8. CDR1 SGHDT and CDR2 YYEEEE come from the germline V gene. CDR3 sequence reads: CASSLVPGQGTDEQYF. CDR3 coding DNA: TGTGCCAGCAGCTTGGTGCCGGGACAGGGGACAGACGAGCAGTACTTC. Full variable domain (remainder filled in from reference TRBV5-6 and TRBJ2-7): DAGVTQSPTHLIKTRGQQVTLRCSPKSGHDTVSWYQQALGQGPQFIFQYYEEEERQRGNFPDRFSGHQFPNYSSELNVNALLLGDSALYLCASSLVPGQGTDEQYFGPGTRLTVT.

The chain recombines TRBV9 with TRBJ2-2; 9 bases map to TRBD2. Germline assignment: CDR1 SGDLS and CDR2 YYNGEE. The V and J ends lost 0 bases and 4 bases, in that order; junction bases with no gene match: 7. The CDR3 length is 17 residues. The CDR3: CASSVGGSGGITGELFF. The CDR3 DNA is TGTGCCAGCAGCGTAGGGGGGAGCGGGGGGATCACCGGGGAGCTGTTTTTT.

In its sample, this clone was seen a few times. V is TRBV6-4 and J is TRBJ2-3; 11 bases are shared with TRBD2. The germline V gene has CDR1 MRHNA and CDR2 SNTAGT. The CDR3 has 15 amino acids. V gave up 4 bases and J gave up 0 bases; unmatched junction bases: 0. This CDR3 reads CASSGLAGSTDTQYF. The CDR3 bases are TGTGCCAGCAGTGGACTAGCGGGGAGCACAGATACGCAGTATTTT.

The chain employs TRBV19 and TRBJ2-1; 10 bases align to TRBD2. In germline, CDR1 is LNHDA, CDR2 SQIVND (reference sequence). The V gene end was trimmed by 7 bases and the J gene end by 5 bases; junction bases not matched to a gene: 5. This CDR3 has 14 amino acids. The CDR3 loop is CASTPSGGNNEQFF. The CDR3 DNA reads TGTGCCAGTACTCCTAGCGGGGGAAACAATGAGCAGTTCTTC.

The V gene is TRBV7-5, the J gene TRBJ2-1; the D call of TRBD2 is as the table states it, not checked on the DNA. TRBV7-5 is marked as a pseudogene. CDR3 size: 16 residues. The CDR3 coding sequence is TGTGCCAGAAGCTTAGAAGCGATCCACTCCTACAATGAGCAGTTCTTC. This codes for CARSLEAIHSYNEQFF.

The chain uses TRBV19 and TRBJ2-3; D might be TRBD1 or TRBD2, each matching 5 bases. V dropped 4 bases and J dropped 5 bases, with 19 bases sitting between them. The germline gives CDR1 LNHDA, CDR2 SQIVND (reference sequence). The CDR3 sequence is 16 residues long. Written as DNA, the CDR3 is TGTGCCAGTAGTAAGCGTAGGGACCAGGTGGAAGATACGCAGTATTTT. Translated, it gives CASSKRRDQVEDTQYF.

For this clone: One end of the junction does not line up with germline, which may come from a read error. This CDR3 reads CSFEAPSGETQYF. The CDR3 DNA follows: TGCAGCTTTGAAGCGCCTAGCGGAGAGACCCAGTACTTC. The chain combines TRBV29-1 with TRBJ2-5, with 7 bases that match TRBD2. This CDR3 spans 13 amino acids. Germline V CDR1 and CDR2: SQVTM, ANQGSEA.

The chain carries TRBV7-9 and TRBJ1-1; D is ambiguous. V shed 6 bases and J shed 0 bases, with 14 bases lying between them. Germline values: CDR1 SEHNR, CDR2 FQNEAQ (reference sequence). The CDR3 length is 15 residues. DNA for the CDR3: TGTGCCAGCAGTTGGACGGCCTGGGTGAACACTGAAGCTTTCTTT. Amino acid sequence: CASSWTAWVNTEAFF.

The J gene is TRBJ2-7, the V gene TRBV10-2, with unresolved D. This CDR3 has 12 residues. Trimming left V 7 bases short and J 2 bases short, with 9 bases between. The germline V gene encodes CDR1 WSHSY and CDR2 SAAADI. In DNA, the CDR3 is TGCGCCAGCATGGCAGAGACCTACGAGCAGTACTTC. Translated: CASMAETYEQYF.